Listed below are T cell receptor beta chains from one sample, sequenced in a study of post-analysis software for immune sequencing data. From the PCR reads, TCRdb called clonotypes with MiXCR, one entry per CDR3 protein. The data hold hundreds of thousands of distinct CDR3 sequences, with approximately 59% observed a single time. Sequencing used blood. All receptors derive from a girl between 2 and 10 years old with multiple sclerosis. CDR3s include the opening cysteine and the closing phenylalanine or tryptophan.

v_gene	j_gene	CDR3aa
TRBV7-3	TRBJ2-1	CASSPTGARDEQFF
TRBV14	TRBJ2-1	CASSQSGDPWDEQFF
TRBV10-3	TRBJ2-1	CATRQGVAHEQFF
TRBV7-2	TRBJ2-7	CASSSTYEQYF
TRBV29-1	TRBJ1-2	CSVDDAGLSYGYTF
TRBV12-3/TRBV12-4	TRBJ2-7	CASSVRSLGQSYEQYF
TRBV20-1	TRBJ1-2	CSAKARGASGYGYTF
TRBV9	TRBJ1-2	CASSNQPIGGYGYTF
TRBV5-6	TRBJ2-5	CASSAGGGAARAQYF
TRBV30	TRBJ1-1	CACHPSGIEAFF
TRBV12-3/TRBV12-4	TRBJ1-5	CASRDVSNQPQHF
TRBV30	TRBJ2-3	CAWRTGHTQYF